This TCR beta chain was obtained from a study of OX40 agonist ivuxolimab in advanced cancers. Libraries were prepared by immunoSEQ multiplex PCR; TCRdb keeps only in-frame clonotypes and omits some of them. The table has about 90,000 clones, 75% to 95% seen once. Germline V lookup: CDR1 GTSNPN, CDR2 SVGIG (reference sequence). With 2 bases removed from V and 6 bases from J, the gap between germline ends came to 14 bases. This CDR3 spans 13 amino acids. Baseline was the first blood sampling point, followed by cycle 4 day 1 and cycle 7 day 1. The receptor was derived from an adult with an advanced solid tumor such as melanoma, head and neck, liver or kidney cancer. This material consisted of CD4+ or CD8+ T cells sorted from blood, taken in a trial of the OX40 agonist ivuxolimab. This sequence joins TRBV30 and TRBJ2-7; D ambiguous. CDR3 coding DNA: TGTGCCTGGAGTACCGGACCTCTCGCCGAGCAGTACTTC. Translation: CAWSTGPLAEQYF.